The following is a T cell receptor (beta chain) sequence with its context. All donors qualified as healthy HIV-negative adults and had experienced no recent acute infections or vaccinations. Clones were sequenced by immunoSEQ multiplex PCR, and TCRdb holds only the in-frame ones, with some missing. This table has more than 2,000,000 clones, more than 90% appearing once. The data stem from a study of shared clonotypes between healthy human individuals. This CDR3 is built from 17 residues. This TCR was sampled from a young man in good health. This sequence joins TRBV1 and TRBJ2-3; the table assigns TRBD2, which was not confirmed against the DNA. TRBV1 is given as a pseudogene. The sequencing sample was made of naive CD4+ T cells sorted from blood. Subset: CD45RA+ positively selected. CDR3: CTSSQGRSLPSTDTQYF. In DNA form, the CDR3 reads TGCACCAGCAGCCAAGGTCGAAGCCTACCCTCCACGGATACGCAGTATTTT.